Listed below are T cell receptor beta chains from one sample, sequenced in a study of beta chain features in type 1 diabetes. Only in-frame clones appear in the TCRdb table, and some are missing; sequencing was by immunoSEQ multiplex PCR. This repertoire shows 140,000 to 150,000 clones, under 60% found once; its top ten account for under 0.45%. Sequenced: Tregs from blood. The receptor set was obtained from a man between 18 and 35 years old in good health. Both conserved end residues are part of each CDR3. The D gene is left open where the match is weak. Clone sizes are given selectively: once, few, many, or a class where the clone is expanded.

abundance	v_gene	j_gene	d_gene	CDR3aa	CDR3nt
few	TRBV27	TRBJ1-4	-	CASSFIWQTNEKLFF	TGTGCCAGCAGTTTCATATGGCAGACTAATGAAAAACTGTTTTTT
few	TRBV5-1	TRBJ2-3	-	CASSDPGADTQYF	TGCGCCAGCAGCGATCCCGGGGCAGATACGCAGTATTTT
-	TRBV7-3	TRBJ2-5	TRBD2	CASSLSSGGAQETQYF	TGTGCCAGCAGCTTATCTAGCGGGGGGGCCCAAGAGACCCAGTACTTC
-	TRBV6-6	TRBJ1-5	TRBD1	CASSYEGAHQPQHF	TGTGCCAGCAGTTACGAGGGGGCCCATCAGCCCCAGCATTTT
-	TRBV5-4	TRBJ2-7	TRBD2	CASSLASGSFEQYF	TGTGCCAGCAGCTTGGCTAGCGGGAGTTTCGAGCAGTACTTC
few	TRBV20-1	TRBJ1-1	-	CSATAGAEAFF	TGCAGTGCCACCGCGGGGGCTGAAGCTTTCTTT
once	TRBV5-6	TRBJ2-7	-	CASSLFLQQRTYEQYF	TGTGCCAGCAGCTTGTTTTTACAGCAAAGGACCTACGAGCAGTACTTC
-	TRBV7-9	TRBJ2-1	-	CAAASGTYNEQFF	TGTGCCGCAGCGAGCGGAACCTACAATGAGCAGTTCTTC
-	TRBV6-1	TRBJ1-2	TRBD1	CASSKRVGGDYGYTF	TGTGCCAGCAGCAAAAGGGTAGGGGGCGACTATGGCTACACCTTC
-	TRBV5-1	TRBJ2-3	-	CASSLDSADTQYF	TGCGCCAGCAGCTTGGATAGCGCAGATACGCAGTATTTT
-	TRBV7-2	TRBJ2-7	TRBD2	CASSLALGGSTDEQYF	TGTGCCAGCAGCTTAGCGTTGGGCGGGAGTACCGACGAGCAGTACTTC
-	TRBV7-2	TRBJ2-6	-	CASSSNTRVLTF	TGTGCCAGCAGCTCAAATACTCGCGTCCTGACTTTC